These T cell receptor beta chains were read from a single sample in a study of T-cell reconstitution after alpha-beta-depleted transplantation in children. TCRdb reanalysed the PCR reads using MiXCR and keeps one entry per CDR3 protein. Of 500,000 or so distinct CDR3 sequences listed, about 31% are singletons. This sample comprised PBMCs from the stem cell graft donor, obtained from the stem cell graft. Receptor source: a human donor who donated a stem cell graft to a child with aplastic anemia. CDR3s include the opening cysteine and the closing phenylalanine or tryptophan. Each record gives: D gene, V gene, CDR3 protein. D genes are given only for firm matches.

>.|TRBV12-3/TRBV12-4
CASSLGTYGYTF
>TRBD1|TRBV19
CASWGQTNYGYTF
>.|TRBV30
CAWSVSLSGYTF
>.|TRBV29-1
CSVVGAQTQYF
>.|TRBV4-3
CASSREPLPRYNEQFF
>.|TRBV29-1
CSVEMGRDDFWTEAFF
>TRBD2|TRBV6-1
CASSKTLAGSYNEQFF
>.|TRBV7-2
CASSLGNRSQDHTEAFF
>TRBD2|TRBV5-6
CASSMGLVSEQFF
>.|TRBV29-1
CSVRGLGPRTQYF
>TRBD1|TRBV18
CASSLAGQGVNTEAFF
>.|TRBV7-9
CASSLVGGVPSYEQYF
>.|TRBV2
CASSSVSRHPSNQPQHF
>TRBD1|TRBV20-1
CSAYRGPGEKLFF